One sample yielded the 9 T cell receptor beta chains listed below, sequenced in a study of T cell responses to AZD1222 COVID-19 vaccine. Only in-frame clones appear in the TCRdb table, and some are missing; sequencing was by immunoSEQ multiplex PCR. The sample shows 180,000 or so clones, about 89% of them seen only once. The sample was peripheral blood, taken 28 days after the second AZD1222 dose. The origin of the receptors is an adult who received the AZD1222 COVID-19 vaccine.

The chain carries TRBV18 and TRBJ2-7; 8 bases line up with TRBD1. Germline loops: CDR1 KGHSH, CDR2 LQKENI. Trimming cost V 5 bases and J 1 base; bases outside gene matches: 7. The CDR3 contains 15 residues. The CDR3 sequence: CASSRGQGTSYEQYF. In DNA form, the CDR3 reads TGTGCCAGCTCAAGAGGACAGGGAACATCCTACGAGCAGTACTTC.

This clone appeared a single time. J is TRBJ2-3 and V is TRBV5-1; D call uncertain. The CDR3 spans 12 residues. Per the germline V gene, CDR1 is SGHRS and CDR2 is YFSETQ. V was pared by 2 bases and J by 2 bases, with 3 bases between. The CDR3 region is CASSLPTDTQYF. In nucleotides, the CDR3 is TGCGCCAGCAGCTTACCCACAGATACGCAGTATTTT.

The chain is built from TRBV7-3 and TRBJ1-1; TRBD1 might be the D (6 bases). The CDR3 extends over 15 amino acids. V gave up 0 bases and J gave up 1 base, with 9 bases separating them. Germline CDR1 SGHTA, CDR2 FQGTGA. For the CDR3, the DNA is TGTGCCAGCAGCTTAACGGCAGGGGAGAACACTGAAGCTTTCTTT. Translation: CASSLTAGENTEAFF.

The sample holds one count of this clone. The chain carries TRBV7-9 and TRBJ2-1; 13 bases fit TRBD2. With 5 bases clipped from V and 7 bases from J, the junction kept 5 bases outside the gene matches. This CDR3 comprises 15 residues. Germline-derived CDR1 and CDR2 are SEHNR and FQNEAQ (reference sequence). This chain's CDR3 is CASSPTSGGANEQFF. The CDR3, as DNA: TGTGCCAGCAGCCCCACTAGCGGGGGGGCAAATGAGCAGTTCTTC.

The chain employs TRBV5-1 and TRBJ2-7; no firm D call. Trimming cost V 4 bases and J 3 bases, with 14 bases left between them. This CDR3 is built from 14 residues. Germline V gene data show CDR1 as SGHRS and CDR2 as YFSETQ. The CDR3 is CASSGQVGIYEQYF. The CDR3 DNA follows: TGCGCCAGCAGCGGGCAGGTCGGCATCTACGAGCAGTACTTC.

The V gene is TRBV6-5, the J gene TRBJ2-7, with 11 bases that match TRBD2. The CDR3 is 16 residues long. V was pared by 0 bases and J by 2 bases, with 3 bases of the junction left unmatched. Germline values: CDR1 MNHEY, CDR2 SVGAGI. Here the CDR3 reads CASSYSGTSGTYEQYF. In DNA form, the CDR3 reads TGTGCCAGCAGTTACTCCGGGACTAGCGGAACCTACGAGCAGTACTTC.

The chain recombines TRBV12-3 or TRBV12-4 with TRBJ2-1; tentatively, D is TRBD2 (5 bases). CDR3 length: 11 amino acids. V dropped 6 bases and J dropped 10 bases, with 10 bases sitting between them. CDR3 coding DNA: TGTGCCAGCAGCCTAGCTTCGGAGCAGTTCTTC. It codes for CASSLASEQFF.

The chain carries TRBV18 and TRBJ1-2, with D possibly TRBD1 on 6 matching bases. The CDR3 covers 19 residues. CDR1 is KGHSH, CDR2 LQKENI, per germline. Trimming removed 6 bases at V and 3 bases at J, with 29 bases between. The CDR3 spells CASSPSSGPYRVDDYGYTF. CDR3 nucleotides: TGTGCCAGCTCCCCTTCCTCAGGTCCCTACAGGGTGGATGACTATGGCTACACCTTC.

The rearrangement links TRBV11-2 to TRBJ1-1; D may be TRBD1 (5 bases). The V end was cut by 3 bases, the J end by 1 base, with 12 bases between. The CDR3 totals 15 residues. Germline-derived CDR1 and CDR2 are SGHAT and FQNNGV. This CDR3 is CASSLISRGNTEAFF. In DNA form, the CDR3 reads TGTGCCAGCAGCTTGATCTCGAGGGGGAACACTGAAGCTTTCTTT.